This T cell receptor beta chain stems from a study of human T cells and chemical hapten exposure (dated by TCRdb to the early 2020s). Background for the entire study: For sensitization, 2% DPC in acetone was applied to a roughly 2 cm by roughly 2 cm area of upper inner arm skin. Weekly therapeutic DPC doses were additionally applied to the scalp of patients throughout the roughly 23-week study period. Patch testing was done on the upper back using Finn chambers containing 0.01% DPC, and results were scored after 6 days according to International Contact Dermatitis Research Group standards. Most of the patients in the cohort were female, and the cohort covered alopecia areata with under or over 50% scalp involvement, alopecia totalis and alopecia universalis. Libraries were combined into a pool for sequencing, and differences in TCR yield between samples came mainly from small differences in library volumes within the pool. The study tracked peripheral blood TCR repertoire changes in vivo during primary and secondary sensitization to the hapten diphenylcyclopropenone (DPC) in alopecia patients. Blood samples were taken from patients before sensitization (week 0) and then at 2, 6 and about 24 weeks after DPC sensitization. For TCR sequencing, blood came from 25 to 35 alopecia patients at anywhere from one to four time points (pre-sensitization, 2, 6 and 24 weeks). Beyond this particular receptor, the publication reports: Patch test score correlated positively with the number of PT1 expanded TCRs, reaching significance at thresholds 8, 16 and 32 but not at 4. After repeated subsampling, the strength of the expansion versus patch-test correlation and the threshold at which it became significant changed. No change with DPC sensitization was found in the number of TCRs above 1 in 1000 frequency, and no evidence of global repertoire structure alterations was found. All patients had alopecia, a presumed autoimmune disease, so their immune response might differ from that of healthy individuals. Significantly more large CDR3 similarity clusters were formed by expanded TCRs than by pre-sensitization or healthy control sets, consistent with antigen-driven responses.

The CDR3, from cysteine to phenylalanine, totals 15 residues. Left in the record is the CDR3 DNA by itself, 45 bases read in frame from the first base. Relative to germline, V is 5 bases shorter and J is 2 bases shorter, with 14 bases between their ends. CDR1 and CDR2, per the germline V gene, are SGHAT and FQNNGV. The time point label, read with the paper, signifies: patch test 1, 2 weeks after DPC sensitization. Reading the label with the study, this specimen's treatment or condition is: therapeutic diphenylcyclopropenone sensitization with weekly scalp DPC. Blood at each patch-test visit was drawn before the patch test was applied. Patients were eligible if aged 18 to 70, diagnosed with alopecia and judged suitable for DPC therapy, and pregnant patients were excluded. Total RNA was extracted from unfractionated whole blood that had been collected in Tempus Blood RNA tubes. The method was RACE. The sequencer listed for this sample is NextSeq 500. During library preparation, unique molecular identifiers were attached to individual cDNA molecules so that TCRs could be counted quantitatively and reproducibly. Each blood RNA sample was used to sequence both TCR alpha and TCR beta chains. Regarding the original processing steps: Samples had a median of about 96,000 TCRs, with a range from roughly 23,224 to 750,000. The Decombinator software suite was used to annotate the V, J and CDR3 of the TCR reads. Every sample was subsampled to the same number of TCRs (28,000) for the PS versus PT1 abundance plots. TCRs were defined as expanded if absent before sensitization and observed at least eight times at the 2-week time point. TCRdb reprocessed the public reads (quality trimming at Q25 with fastp, clone calling with MiXCR) and kept in-frame beta chains. Identical CDR3 protein sequences are pooled into one entry, listed with their most common genes and DNA. The V and J calls follow TCRdb's processing rather than the paper's. For this sample there are some 170,000 distinct CDR3 sequences; around 24% appear just once. The ten largest make up 6% to 8% of the sample.

In its sample, this clonotype was seen a few times. No antigen is known for it. Base-call qualities are not available, and no considerably larger clone is one nucleotide away. This clonotype was sampled from a woman between 45 and 60 years old with alopecia areata. Some clones in this sample may be carry-over from other donors' samples. The chain joins TRBV11-2 to TRBJ2-3, and the D gene may be TRBD2, 6 bases matching. The starting material was whole blood, obtained in connection with sensitization to the hapten diphenylcyclopropenone (DPC). The CDR3 has the sequence CASSPRLVDTDTQYF. The nucleotide sequence reads TGTGCCAGCAGCCCACGACTAGTTGACACAGATACGCAGTATTTT.